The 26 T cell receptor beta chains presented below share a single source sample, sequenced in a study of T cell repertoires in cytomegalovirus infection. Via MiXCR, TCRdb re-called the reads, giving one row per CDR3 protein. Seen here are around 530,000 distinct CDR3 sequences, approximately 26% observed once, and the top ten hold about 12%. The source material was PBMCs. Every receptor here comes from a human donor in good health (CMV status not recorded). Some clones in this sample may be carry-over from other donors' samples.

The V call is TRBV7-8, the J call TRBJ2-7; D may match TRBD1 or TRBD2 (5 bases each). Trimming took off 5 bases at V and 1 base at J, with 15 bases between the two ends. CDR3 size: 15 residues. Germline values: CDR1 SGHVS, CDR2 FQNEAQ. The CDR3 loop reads CASSPTSGGSYEQYF. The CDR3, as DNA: TGTGCCAGCAGCCCCACCTCTGGGGGTTCCTACGAGCAGTACTTC.

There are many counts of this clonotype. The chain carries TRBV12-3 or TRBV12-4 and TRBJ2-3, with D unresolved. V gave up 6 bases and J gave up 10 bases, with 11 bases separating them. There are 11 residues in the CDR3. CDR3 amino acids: CASSEIVAQYF. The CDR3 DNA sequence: TGTGCCAGCAGCGAAATTGTAGCGCAGTATTTT.

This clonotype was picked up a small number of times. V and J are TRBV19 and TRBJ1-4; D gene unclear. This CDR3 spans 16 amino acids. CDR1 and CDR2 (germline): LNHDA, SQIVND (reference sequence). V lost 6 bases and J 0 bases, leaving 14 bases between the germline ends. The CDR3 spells CASSRGRLATNEKLFF. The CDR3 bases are TGTGCCAGTAGCCGAGGACGGTTGGCAACTAATGAAAAACTGTTTTTT.

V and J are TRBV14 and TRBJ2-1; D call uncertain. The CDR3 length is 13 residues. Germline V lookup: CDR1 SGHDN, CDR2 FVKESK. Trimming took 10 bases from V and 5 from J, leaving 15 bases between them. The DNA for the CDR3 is TGTGCCACCTCTCGAGATGCACACAATGAGCAGTTCTTC. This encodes CATSRDAHNEQFF.

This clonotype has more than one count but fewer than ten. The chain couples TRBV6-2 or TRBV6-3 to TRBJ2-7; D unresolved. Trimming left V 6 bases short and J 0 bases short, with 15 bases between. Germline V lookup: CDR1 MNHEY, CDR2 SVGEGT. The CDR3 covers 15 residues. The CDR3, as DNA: TGTGCCAGCAGCTCTCCTCCCGCTAACTCCTACGAGCAGTACGTC. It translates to CASSSPPANSYEQYV.

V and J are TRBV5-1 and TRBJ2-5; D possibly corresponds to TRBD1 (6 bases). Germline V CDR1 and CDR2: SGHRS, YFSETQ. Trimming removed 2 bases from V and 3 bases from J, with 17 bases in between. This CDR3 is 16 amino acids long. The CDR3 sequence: CASSLTTGTFEETQYF. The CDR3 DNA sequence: TGCGCCAGCAGCTTAACTACAGGGACCTTTGAAGAGACCCAGTACTTC. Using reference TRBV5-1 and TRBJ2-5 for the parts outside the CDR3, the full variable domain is KAGVTQTPRYLIKTRGQQVTLSCSPISGHRSVSWYQQTPGQGLQFLFEYFSETQRNKGNFPGRFSGRQFSNSRSEMNVSTLELGDSALYLCASSLTTGTFEETQYFGPGTRLLVL.

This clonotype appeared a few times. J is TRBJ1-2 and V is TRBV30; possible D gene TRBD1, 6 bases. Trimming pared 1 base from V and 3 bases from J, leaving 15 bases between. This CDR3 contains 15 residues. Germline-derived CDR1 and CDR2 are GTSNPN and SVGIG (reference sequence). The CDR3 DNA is TGTGCCTGGAGTGAAGCCCGACAGGCCCACTATGGCTACACCTTC. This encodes CAWSEARQAHYGYTF.

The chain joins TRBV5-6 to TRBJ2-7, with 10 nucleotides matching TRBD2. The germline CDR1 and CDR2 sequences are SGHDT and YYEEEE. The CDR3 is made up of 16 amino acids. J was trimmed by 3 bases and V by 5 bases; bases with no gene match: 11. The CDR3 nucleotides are TGTGCCAGCAGTTCGTACGGGACTAGCGACTACTACGAGCAGTACGTC. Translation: CASSSYGTSDYYEQYV.

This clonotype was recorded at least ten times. In DNA form, the CDR3 reads TGTGCCAGCAGCTTAGGCGGCCCCCGGGGGCTGGAGACCCAGTACTTC. Translating gives CASSLGGPRGLETQYF. This sequence joins TRBV7-8 and TRBJ2-5, with D perhaps TRBD1 or TRBD2 (6 bases each). Trimming removed 1 base from V and 5 bases from J, with 17 bases in between. The CDR3 length is 16 residues. Germline V gives CDR1 SGHVS, CDR2 FQNEAQ.

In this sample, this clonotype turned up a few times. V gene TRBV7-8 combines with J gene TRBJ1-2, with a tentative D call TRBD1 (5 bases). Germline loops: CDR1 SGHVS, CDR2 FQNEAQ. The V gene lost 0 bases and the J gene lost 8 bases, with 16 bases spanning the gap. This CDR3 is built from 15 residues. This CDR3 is CASSLAPGPGRGYTF. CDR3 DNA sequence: TGTGCCAGCAGCTTAGCCCCAGGCCCAGGGAGGGGCTACACCTTC.

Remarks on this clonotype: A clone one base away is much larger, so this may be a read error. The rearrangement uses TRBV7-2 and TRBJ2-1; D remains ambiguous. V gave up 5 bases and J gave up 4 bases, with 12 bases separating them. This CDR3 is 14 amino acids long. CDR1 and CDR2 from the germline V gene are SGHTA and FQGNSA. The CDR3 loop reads CTSSQFVSYNEQFF. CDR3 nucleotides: TGTACCAGCAGCCAGTTCGTTAGTTACAATGAGCAGTTCTTC.

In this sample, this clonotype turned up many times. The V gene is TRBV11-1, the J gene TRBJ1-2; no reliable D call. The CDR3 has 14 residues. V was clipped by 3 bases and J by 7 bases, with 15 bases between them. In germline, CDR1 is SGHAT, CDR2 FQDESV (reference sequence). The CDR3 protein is CASSFGPLGGGYTF. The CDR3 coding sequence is TGTGCCAGCAGCTTCGGTCCGTTGGGAGGTGGCTACACCTTC. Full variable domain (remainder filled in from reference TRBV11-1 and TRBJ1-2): EAEVAQSPRYKITEKSQAVAFWCDPISGHATLYWYRQILGQGPELLVQFQDESVVDDSQLPKDRFSAERLKGVDSTLKIQPAELGDSAMYLCASSFGPLGGGYTFGSGTRLTVV.

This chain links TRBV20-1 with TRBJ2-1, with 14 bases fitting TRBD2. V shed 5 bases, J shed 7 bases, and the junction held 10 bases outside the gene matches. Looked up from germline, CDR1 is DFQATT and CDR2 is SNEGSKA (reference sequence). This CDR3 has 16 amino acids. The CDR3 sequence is CSAPIPTSGRGNEQFF. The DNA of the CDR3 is TGCAGTGCTCCGATTCCGACTAGCGGGAGGGGGAATGAGCAGTTCTTC.

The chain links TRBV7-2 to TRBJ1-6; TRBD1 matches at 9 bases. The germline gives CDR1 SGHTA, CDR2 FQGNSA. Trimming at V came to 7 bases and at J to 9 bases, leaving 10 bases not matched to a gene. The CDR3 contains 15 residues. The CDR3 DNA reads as TGTGCCAGCACCCTCAGGACAGGGGTCCCTTCACCCCTCCACTTT. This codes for CASTLRTGVPSPLHF.

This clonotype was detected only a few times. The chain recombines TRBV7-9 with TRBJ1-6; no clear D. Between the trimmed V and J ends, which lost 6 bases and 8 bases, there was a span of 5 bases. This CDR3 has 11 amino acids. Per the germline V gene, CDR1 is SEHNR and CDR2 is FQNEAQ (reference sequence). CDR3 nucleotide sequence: TGTGCCAGCAGTGGGGATTCACCCCTCCACTTT. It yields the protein CASSGDSPLHF.

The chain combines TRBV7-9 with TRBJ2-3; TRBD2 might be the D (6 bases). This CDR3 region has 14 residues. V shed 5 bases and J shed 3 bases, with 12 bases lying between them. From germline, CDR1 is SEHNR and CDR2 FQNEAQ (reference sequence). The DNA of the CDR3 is TGTGCCAGCAGCCTAACGCGGGAAACAGATACGCAGTATTTT. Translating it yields CASSLTRETDTQYF. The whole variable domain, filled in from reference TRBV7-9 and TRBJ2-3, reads DTGVSQNPRHKITKRGQNVTFRCDPISEHNRLYWYRQTLGQGPEFLTYFQNEAQLEKSRLLSDRFSAERPKGSFSTLEIQRTEQGDSAMYLCASSLTRETDTQYFGPGTRLTVL.

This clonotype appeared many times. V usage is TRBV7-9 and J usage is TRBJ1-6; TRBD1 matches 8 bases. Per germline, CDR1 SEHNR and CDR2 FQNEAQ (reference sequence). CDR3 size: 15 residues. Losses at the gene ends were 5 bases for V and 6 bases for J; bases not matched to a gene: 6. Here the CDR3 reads CASSLVGQVNSPLHF. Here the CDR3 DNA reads TGTGCCAGCAGCCTCGTGGGACAGGTTAATTCACCCCTCCACTTT.

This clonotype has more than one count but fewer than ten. The CDR3 DNA sequence: TGTGCCAGCAGCTTAGCGACAGGTCGAAGGCGGCACACTGAAGCTTTCTTT. Translated, it gives CASSLATGRRRHTEAFF. V usage is TRBV7-9 and J usage is TRBJ1-1, with a weak D call TRBD1 (6 bases). Germline V CDR1 and CDR2: SEHNR, FQNEAQ (reference sequence). Trimming left V 0 bases short and J 3 bases short, with 17 bases between. This CDR3 region has 17 residues. The whole variable domain, remainder taken from reference TRBV7-9 and TRBJ1-1, is DTGVSQNPRHKITKRGQNVTFRCDPISEHNRLYWYRQTLGQGPEFLTYFQNEAQLEKSRLLSDRFSAERPKGSFSTLEIQRTEQGDSAMYLCASSLATGRRRHTEAFFGQGTRLTVV.

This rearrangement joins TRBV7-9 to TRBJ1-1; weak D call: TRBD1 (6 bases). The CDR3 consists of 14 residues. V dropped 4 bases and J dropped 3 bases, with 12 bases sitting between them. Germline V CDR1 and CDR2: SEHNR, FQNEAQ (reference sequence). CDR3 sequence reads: CASSSGGRYTEAFF. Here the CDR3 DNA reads TGTGCCAGCAGCTCCGGGGGGCGATACACTGAAGCTTTCTTT.

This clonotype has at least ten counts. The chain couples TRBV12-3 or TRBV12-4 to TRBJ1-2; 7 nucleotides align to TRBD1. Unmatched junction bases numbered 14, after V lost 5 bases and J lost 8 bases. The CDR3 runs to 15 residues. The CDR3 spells CASSLQRQGWSGYTF. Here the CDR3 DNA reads TGTGCCAGCAGTCTCCAAAGACAGGGTTGGAGCGGCTACACCTTC.

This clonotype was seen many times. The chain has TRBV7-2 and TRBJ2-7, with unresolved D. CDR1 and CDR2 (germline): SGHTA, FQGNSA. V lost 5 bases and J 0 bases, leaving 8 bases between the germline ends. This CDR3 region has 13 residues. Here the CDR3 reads CASSKTNSYEQYF. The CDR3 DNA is TGTGCCAGCAGCAAAACCAACTCCTACGAGCAGTACTTC.

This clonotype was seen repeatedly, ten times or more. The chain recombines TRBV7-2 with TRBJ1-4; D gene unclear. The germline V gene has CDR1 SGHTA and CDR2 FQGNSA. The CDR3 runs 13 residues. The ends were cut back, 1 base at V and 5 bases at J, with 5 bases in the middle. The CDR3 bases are TGTGCCAGCAGCTTAGGTCACAATGAAAAACTGTTTTTT. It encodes CASSLGHNEKLFF.

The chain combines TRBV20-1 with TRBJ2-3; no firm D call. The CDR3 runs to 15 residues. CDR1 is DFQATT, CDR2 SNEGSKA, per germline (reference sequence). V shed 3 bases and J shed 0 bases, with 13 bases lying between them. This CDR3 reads CSASLPYGSTDTQYF. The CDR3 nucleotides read TGCAGTGCTAGCCTGCCTTACGGGAGCACAGATACGCAGTATTTT.

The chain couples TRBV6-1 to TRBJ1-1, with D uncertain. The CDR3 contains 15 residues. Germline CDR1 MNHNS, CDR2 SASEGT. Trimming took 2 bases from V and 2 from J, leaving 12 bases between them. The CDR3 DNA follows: TGTGCCAGCAGTGAACGGACGGCGGGTAACACTGAAGCTTTCTTT. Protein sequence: CASSERTAGNTEAFF.

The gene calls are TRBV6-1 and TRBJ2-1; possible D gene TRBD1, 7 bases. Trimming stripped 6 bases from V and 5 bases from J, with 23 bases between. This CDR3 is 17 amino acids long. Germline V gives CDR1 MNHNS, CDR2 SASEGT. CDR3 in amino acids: CASRRQGYGSFHNEQFF. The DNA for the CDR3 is TGTGCCAGCAGACGACAGGGTTACGGGAGTTTCCACAATGAGCAGTTCTTC.

In DNA, the CDR3 is TGTGCCAGCAGCTTAATGGGACTACCCGGACAGGCAAACTACGAGCAGTACGTC. Translating it yields CASSLMGLPGQANYEQYV. The V gene is TRBV7-9, the J gene TRBJ2-7; D possibly uses TRBD1 or TRBD2 (7 bases each). Germline V gene data show CDR1 as SEHNR and CDR2 as FQNEAQ (reference sequence). V lost 2 bases to trimming and J lost 3 bases, with 23 bases between them. The CDR3 is made up of 18 amino acids.